Listed here are 21 T cell receptor beta chains from one sample, sequenced in a study of Ad26.COV2.S vaccination and SARS-CoV-2 variants. Treatment reported: over 15 received Ad26.COV2.S at low or high dose, single or two shots; 5 received placebo; per-sample allocation not given. Day 63 after the first injection of vaccine or placebo was the sampling time. TCRdb keeps only in-frame clones here, not all; method: immunoSEQ multiplex PCR. The table has hundreds of thousands of clones, around 88% seen once; the top ten hold about 11%. Sequences were derived from peripheral blood, sampled in a trial of Ad26.COV2.S vaccine versus placebo. These receptors were collected from a person between 18 and 59 years old who received the Ad26.COV2.S COVID-19 vaccine or a placebo.

The chain couples TRBV24-1 to TRBJ2-3; TRBD2 aligns across 8 bases. CDR3 length: 15 amino acids. V was pared by 1 base and J by 4 bases, with 3 bases of the junction left unmatched. Germline-derived CDR1 and CDR2 are KGHDR and SFDVKD. The CDR3 region has the DNA TGTGCCACCAGTGATTTAGCGGGAGATCCAGATACGCAGTATTTT. This sequence encodes CATSDLAGDPDTQYF.

V and J are TRBV30 and TRBJ1-6, with no clear D. The CDR3 loop spans 14 amino acids. Germline loops: CDR1 GTSNPN, CDR2 SVGIG (reference sequence). Trimming took 4 bases from V and 0 from J, leaving 7 bases between them. The CDR3 loop is CAWIASSYNSPLHF. The CDR3 nucleotides read TGTGCCTGGATCGCGAGCTCCTATAATTCACCCCTCCACTTT.

J is TRBJ1-2 and V is TRBV5-1; possibly TRBD1 for D (6 bases). V was cut by 2 bases and J by 3 bases, with 14 bases left in between. Germline V gene sequence: CDR1 SGHRS, CDR2 YFSETQ. The CDR3 extends over 15 amino acids. The CDR3 sequence: CASSLNRDGDYGYTF. The CDR3, as DNA: TGCGCCAGCAGCTTAAACAGGGACGGAGACTATGGCTACACCTTC.

The gene calls are TRBV18 and TRBJ2-7; the match to TRBD2 covers 11 bases. Germline V gene lookup returns CDR1 KGHSH and CDR2 LQKENI. Losses at the gene ends were 2 bases for V and 4 bases for J; bases not matched to a gene: 7. The CDR3 is made up of 16 amino acids. The CDR3 nucleotides are TGTGCCAGCTCACCAGAAATAGCGGGGGGGCGTTACGAGCAGTACTTC. Residues: CASSPEIAGGRYEQYF.

This clone was counted between two and nine times. The chain is built from TRBV2 and TRBJ1-6, with D possibly being TRBD1 (5 bases). Germline lookup yields CDR1 SNHLY and CDR2 FYNNEI. Trimming took 4 bases from V and 9 from J, leaving 16 bases between them. The CDR3 consists of 15 residues. CDR3 protein: CASSVAGGSASPLHF. CDR3 bases: TGTGCCAGCAGTGTGGCTGGGGGTTCAGCTTCACCCCTCCACTTT.

This sequence joins TRBV3-1 (or the pseudogene TRBV3-2) and TRBJ1-1; 7 nucleotides align to TRBD1. The CDR3 spans 18 residues. J gave up 4 bases and V 1 base, and 15 bases lay outside the gene matches. Looked up from germline, CDR1 is LGHDT and CDR2 is YNNKEL (reference sequence). Written as DNA, the CDR3 is TGTGCCAGCAGCCAAGTCCCCAGGGGGTTTGGGCGGGGCACTGAAGCTTTCTTT. This encodes CASSQVPRGFGRGTEAFF.

This clone was detected only once. The gene calls are TRBV30 and TRBJ1-2; 8 bases match TRBD1. The trim removed 6 bases at V and 8 bases at J, leaving 8 bases unmatched. CDR1 and CDR2 (germline): GTSNPN, SVGIG (reference sequence). The CDR3 consists of 12 residues. The CDR3 nucleotides are TGTGCCTGCCATGGACAGGGAGGCGGCTACACCTTC. As protein: CACHGQGGGYTF.

The chain uses TRBV2 and TRBJ1-2; D ambiguous. Trimming cost V 8 bases and J 8 bases, with 21 bases left between them. Germline CDR1 SNHLY, CDR2 FYNNEI. The CDR3 sequence is 14 residues long. CDR3 amino acids: CASPKEAAMRGYTF. The CDR3 DNA is TGTGCCAGCCCCAAAGAAGCGGCCATGCGGGGCTACACCTTC.

The rearrangement links TRBV6-1 to TRBJ2-7, with 7 bases identical to TRBD2. The CDR3 is made up of 16 amino acids. The germline gives CDR1 MNHNS, CDR2 SASEGT. The junction had 14 bases not matched to a gene; V was cut back by 3 bases and J by 6 bases. As DNA, the CDR3 is TGTGCCAGCAGTGATGGTTCCGCGGGAGTAGGGAGCGAGCAGTACTTC. It yields the protein CASSDGSAGVGSEQYF.

The chain carries TRBV27 and TRBJ2-3; D not resolved. The CDR3 covers 16 residues. The germline CDR1 and CDR2 sequences are MNHEY and SMNVEV (reference sequence). The ends were cut back, 1 base at V and 0 bases at J, with 11 bases in the middle. The CDR3 reads CASSLWARQSTDTQYF. The CDR3 nucleotides are TGTGCCAGCAGTTTATGGGCCAGGCAAAGCACAGATACGCAGTATTTT.

The genes are TRBV28 and TRBJ1-1, with 7 bases fitting TRBD1. CDR1 is MDHEN, CDR2 SYDVKM, per germline. V shed 10 bases, J shed 4 bases, and the junction held 9 bases outside the gene matches. The CDR3 spans 13 residues. CDR3 nucleotide sequence: TGTGCCACTCGGGCAGGGGGTAGCACTGAAGCTTTCTTT. Translating it yields CATRAGGSTEAFF.

The V and J genes are TRBV10-3 and TRBJ2-5, with 8 bases lining up with TRBD1. Germline V lookup: CDR1 ENHRY, CDR2 SYGVKD. There are 15 residues in the CDR3. Germline trimming cut 6 bases from V and 0 bases from J; bases unmatched to any gene: 6. CDR3 protein: CAIRPTGGNQETQYF. Here the CDR3 DNA reads TGTGCCATCAGACCCACAGGGGGAAACCAAGAGACCCAGTACTTC.

This clone has just a few counts. The chain recombines TRBV5-8 with TRBJ2-7; D is unclear. V was pared by 1 base and J by 9 bases, with 8 bases between. Germline CDR1 is SGHTS and CDR2 is YDEGEE. The CDR3 spans 11 residues. The CDR3, as DNA: TGTGCCAGCAGCTTGCGGCTGACGCAGTACTTC. Protein product: CASSLRLTQYF.

This chain connects TRBV6-2 or TRBV6-3 to TRBJ2-7; D not certain. Per the germline V gene, CDR1 is MNHEY and CDR2 is SVGEGT. The V end was cut by 6 bases, the J end by 3 bases, with 9 bases between. This CDR3 contains 12 residues. The CDR3 DNA reads TGTGCCAGCAGCACCCAAGGCTACGAGCAGTACTTC. This encodes CASSTQGYEQYF.

The gene calls are TRBV6-2 or TRBV6-3 and TRBJ2-1; D call uncertain. Trimming cost V 5 bases and J 2 bases, with 4 bases left between them. The CDR3 extends over 12 amino acids. Germline V gene lookup returns CDR1 MNHEY and CDR2 SVGEGT. DNA for the CDR3: TGTGCCAGCAGTCTGACCTACAATGAGCAGTTCTTC. It encodes CASSLTYNEQFF.

The V and J genes are TRBV7-8 and TRBJ1-6; the D is unclear. Trimming cost V 1 base and J 0 bases, with 13 bases left between them. Germline CDR1 SGHVS, CDR2 FQNEAQ. The CDR3 runs 18 residues. This chain's CDR3 is CASSLDPGISSYNSPLHF. The CDR3 nucleotides are TGTGCCAGCAGCTTAGATCCAGGAATAAGCTCCTATAATTCACCCCTCCACTTT.

This chain joins TRBV4-2 and TRBJ2-1; TRBD1 matches at 10 bases. CDR1 is LGHNA, CDR2 YNFKEQ, per germline. V lost 1 base and J lost 7; bases outside the gene matches: 1. This CDR3 spans 14 amino acids. In DNA form, the CDR3 reads TGTGCCAGCAGCCAAGGGACAGGGGGGAATGAGCAGTTCTTC. This encodes CASSQGTGGNEQFF.

The rearrangement uses TRBV5-1 and TRBJ1-3, with 8 nucleotides matching TRBD1. The CDR3 has 17 residues. From germline, CDR1 is SGHRS and CDR2 YFSETQ. The junction had 12 bases not matched to a gene; V was cut back by 4 bases and J by 3 bases. In DNA form, the CDR3 reads TGCGCCAGCAGCCAAGGCGGGACAGGAGGTGGTGGAAACACCATATATTTT. It is translated as CASSQGGTGGGGNTIYF.

A note on this clone: Other nucleotide sequences from this sample produce the same CDR3. The gene calls are TRBV28 and TRBJ1-1; no clear D gene. Germline assignment: CDR1 MDHEN and CDR2 SYDVKM. The CDR3 spans 13 residues. The ends were cut back, 3 bases at V and 1 base at J, with 6 bases in the middle. The CDR3 sequence is CASSFRRNTEAFF. CDR3 coding DNA: TGTGCCAGCAGTTTCAGGAGGAACACTGAAGCTTTCTTT.

V usage is TRBV7-9 and J usage is TRBJ2-1; no reliable D call. The CDR3 is made up of 11 amino acids. Germline CDR1 is SEHNR and CDR2 is FQNEAQ (reference sequence). V was pared by 2 bases and J by 7 bases, with 3 bases between. Here the CDR3 DNA reads TGTGCCAGCAGCTTAAGAAATGAGCAGTTCTTC. Its translation: CASSLRNEQFF.

CDR3 sequence reads: CASTVTGTYEQYF. As DNA, the CDR3 is TGTGCCAGCACCGTGACAGGAACCTACGAGCAGTACTTC. This chain links TRBV28 with TRBJ2-7; TRBD1 is a possible D gene (6 bases). This CDR3 comprises 13 residues. The germline V and J ends were trimmed by 7 bases and 2 bases, with 12 bases remaining between them. Germline V gives CDR1 MDHEN, CDR2 SYDVKM. The full variable domain, with the rest looked up from reference TRBV28 and TRBJ2-7, is DVKVTQSSRYLVKRTGEKVFLECVQDMDHENMFWYRQDPGLGLRLIYFSYDVKMKEKGDIPEGYSVSREKKERFSLILESASTNQTSMYLCASTVTGTYEQYFGPGTRLTVT.